This TCR beta chain emerged from a study of blood T cell repertoires in COVID-19. Study-wide context: Samples representing acute and convalescent COVID-19 were sourced from the United States, Italy and Spain.

This table comes from immunoSEQ multiplex PCR, and its TCRdb copy is limited to in-frame clones, with some not included. The data show over 60,000 clones, with 86% seen just once and roughly a tenth held by the top ten. The CDR3 contains 15 residues. Germline V gene sequence: CDR1 MDHEN, CDR2 SYDVKM. J lost 8 bases, V lost 5 bases, and 12 bases had no gene match. The J gene is TRBJ2-3, the V gene TRBV28; 8 bases are a match to TRBD2. The sample consisted of peripheral blood. The clonotype originates from a man between 65 and 80 years old with active or convalescent COVID-19. The CDR3 spells CASSPPVGAGGTQYF. DNA for the CDR3: TGTGCCAGCAGTCCGCCCGTTGGGGCGGGGGGTACGCAGTATTTT.